This is a list of T cell receptor beta chains from one sample in a study of blood T cell repertoires in COVID-19. Profiled with immunoSEQ multiplex PCR; TCRdb holds only in-frame clones, not every one. The sample has some 530,000 clones; over 75% are singletons. The sample consisted of peripheral blood. The receptors shown here come from a human donor in a cohort sampled during active COVID-19. Both conserved end residues are part of each CDR3. The order of the fields is V gene, clone size, CDR3 length, D gene, J gene, CDR3 protein, CDR3 DNA. A D gene is named only where the DNA matches it firmly. Some rows mark clone size as missing; the rest say once, few, many or name a class of expanded clone.

>TRBV18|-|14|TRBD1|TRBJ1-2
CASFSGGQAWGYTF
TGTGCCAGCTTCTCCGGCGGACAGGCATGGGGCTACACCTTC
>TRBV27|few|13|-|TRBJ1-2
CASSSGLHYGYTF
TGTGCCAGCAGTTCGGGACTCCACTATGGCTACACCTTC
>TRBV4-1|-|17|TRBD2|TRBJ2-3
CASSQGGGRALTDTQYF
TGCGCCAGCAGCCAAGGTGGTGGGAGGGCCTTGACAGATACGCAGTATTTT
>TRBV28|-|14|TRBD2|TRBJ2-7
CASSRTSGTYEQYF
TGTGCCAGCAGCAGGACTAGCGGGACGTACGAGCAGTACTTC
>TRBV3-1/TRBV3-2|-|11|-|TRBJ1-1
CASSQGGEAFF
TGTGCCAGCAGCCAGGGGGGGGAGGCTTTCTTT
>TRBV19|-|11|-|TRBJ2-1
CASSIGVSKFF
TGTGCCAGTAGTATAGGCGTTTCGAAGTTCTTC
>TRBV7-9|-|18|TRBD2|TRBJ2-7
CASSPGLAEAGFSYEQYF
TGTGCCAGCAGCCCGGGACTAGCGGAAGCAGGATTCTCCTACGAGCAGTACTTC
>TRBV9|-|17|TRBD2|TRBJ2-1
CASSVVHDGRAKNEQFF
TGTGCCAGCAGCGTAGTCCACGACGGGAGGGCCAAGAATGAGCAGTTCTTC
>TRBV4-3|-|15|-|TRBJ1-5
CASSQDRTVNQPQHF
TGCGCCAGCAGCCAAGATCGGACAGTCAATCAGCCCCAGCATTTT
>TRBV2|-|12|-|TRBJ2-3
CASSFQTDTQYF
TGTGCCAGCAGCTTCCAGACAGATACGCAGTATTTT
>TRBV19|-|16|TRBD1|TRBJ1-5
CASSRPGQGRNQPQHF
TGTGCCAGTAGTCGCCCCGGACAGGGCCGCAATCAGCCCCAGCATTTT
>TRBV6-5|-|13|-|TRBJ2-5
CASRAGLRRAQYF
TGTGCCAGCAGGGCCGGACTGCGTAGGGCCCAGTACTTC
>TRBV28|-|15|TRBD1|TRBJ2-7
CASSLGGQGMSEQYF
TGTGCCAGCAGTTTAGGGGGACAGGGGATGAGCGAGCAGTACTTC
>TRBV5-4|few|15|TRBD2|TRBJ2-1
CASSGVAGTYNEQFF
TGTGCCAGCAGCGGAGTAGCGGGAACCTACAATGAGCAGTTCTTC
>TRBV11-2|-|11|-|TRBJ1-2
CASSFGGINTF
TGTGCCAGCAGCTTCGGAGGGATCAACACCTTC
>TRBV12-3/TRBV12-4|-|13|-|TRBJ1-2
CASSIQGPYGYTF
TGTGCCAGCAGTATACAGGGACCTTATGGCTACACCTTC
>TRBV2|-|14|TRBD1|TRBJ2-7
CASSDLGTAYEQYF
TGTGCCAGCAGTGACCTCGGGACAGCCTACGAGCAGTACTTC
>TRBV2|-|13|-|TRBJ2-1
CASGGGVDNEQFF
TGTGCCAGCGGCGGAGGGGTTGACAATGAGCAGTTCTTC
>TRBV6-2/TRBV6-3|few|17|TRBD1|TRBJ2-6
CASSYLAGGTGANVLTF
TGTGCCAGCAGTTACCTAGCAGGGGGCACTGGGGCCAACGTCCTGACTTTC
>TRBV19|once|16|TRBD1|TRBJ1-3
CASTPWDRRSGNTIYF
TGTGCCAGTACCCCTTGGGACAGAAGATCTGGAAACACCATATATTTT
>TRBV19|-|14|-|TRBJ1-2
CASSPQRGGYGYTF
TGTGCCAGTAGCCCCCAAAGGGGCGGCTATGGCTACACCTTC
>TRBV5-1|-|14|-|TRBJ1-4
CASSPRGSNEKLFF
TGCGCCAGCAGCCCTCGGGGGTCTAATGAAAAACTGTTTTTT
>TRBV3-1/TRBV3-2|once|13|-|TRBJ1-2
CASSLDRPPGYTF
TGTGCCAGCAGCCTCGACAGGCCCCCTGGCTACACCTTC
>TRBV6-2/TRBV6-3|once|18|TRBD2|TRBJ2-1
CASSFTGLAESSYNEQFF
TGTGCCAGCAGCTTCACGGGACTAGCGGAAAGCTCCTACAATGAGCAGTTCTTC
>TRBV18|few|17|TRBD1|TRBJ2-2
CASSPNKGAPRTGELFF
TGTGCCAGCTCACCAAATAAGGGGGCTCCTCGGACCGGGGAGCTGTTTTTT
>TRBV7-3|-|18|TRBD2|TRBJ2-1
CASSLTSTSGSSYNEQFF
TGTGCCAGCAGCTTAACTTCCACTAGCGGGAGTTCCTACAATGAGCAGTTCTTC
>TRBV9|-|14|TRBD1|TRBJ2-2
CASSGRQGTGELFF
TGTGCCAGCAGCGGGCGACAGGGGACCGGGGAGCTGTTTTTT
>TRBV7-9|once|13|-|TRBJ2-1
CASSSGSYNEQFF
TGTGCCAGCTCGAGCGGCTCCTACAATGAGCAGTTCTTC
>TRBV4-1|-|14|-|TRBJ1-2
CASSHTGGVSGYTF
TGCGCCAGCAGCCATACGGGGGGCGTTAGTGGCTACACCTTC
>TRBV12-3/TRBV12-4|-|13|-|TRBJ1-2
CASSFFQFYGYTF
TGTGCCAGCAGTTTCTTTCAGTTCTATGGCTACACCTTC
>TRBV5-1|-|14|TRBD2|TRBJ2-1
CASTVGGSVNEQFF
TGCGCCAGCACGGTAGGCGGGAGTGTAAATGAGCAGTTCTTC
>TRBV3-1/TRBV3-2|-|12|-|TRBJ2-1
CASSQTAHEQFF
TGTGCCAGCAGCCAAACAGCTCATGAGCAGTTCTTC
>TRBV14|-|16|TRBD1|TRBJ1-6
CASSLDRGQNNSPLHF
TGTGCCAGCAGCCTGGACAGGGGGCAAAATAATTCACCCCTCCACTTT
>TRBV11-2|few|14|-|TRBJ1-5
CASSAGRAGQPQHF
TGTGCCAGCAGCGCGGGGAGGGCTGGGCAGCCCCAGCATTTT
>TRBV10-1|-|19|TRBD1|TRBJ1-5
CASSVPGQGGVLSNQPQHF
TGCGCCAGCAGTGTGCCGGGACAGGGTGGGGTATTGAGCAATCAGCCCCAGCATTTT
>TRBV18|-|14|TRBD1|TRBJ1-1
CASSQGQDTFEAFF
TGTGCCAGCTCACAGGGACAGGATACGTTTGAAGCTTTCTTT
>TRBV3-1/TRBV3-2|-|15|-|TRBJ1-3
CASSTSRVSGNTIYF
TGTGCCAGCAGCACATCCAGGGTGTCTGGAAACACCATATATTTT
>TRBV7-2|once|15|-|TRBJ1-4
CASSLGGAENEKLFF
TGTGCCAGCAGCTTAGGCGGGGCGGAGAATGAAAAACTGTTTTTT
>TRBV28|-|14|TRBD2|TRBJ2-7
CASSFGLAGHEQYF
TGTGCCAGCAGTTTTGGACTAGCGGGCCACGAGCAGTACTTC
>TRBV4-3|-|15|TRBD2|TRBJ2-3
CASSQDRTSRGTQYF
TGCGCCAGCAGCCAAGATCGGACTAGCAGGGGAACGCAGTATTTT
>TRBV6-6|-|13|TRBD1|TRBJ1-1
CASSYSSAGGSTF
TGTGCCAGCAGTTACTCGTCGGCAGGGGGTTCCACTTTT
>TRBV5-6|once|18|TRBD2|TRBJ2-7
CASSPGDRGLAGSYEQYF
TGTGCCAGCAGCCCGGGGGACAGGGGACTAGCGGGTTCCTACGAGCAGTACTTC
>TRBV7-2|-|14|-|TRBJ1-2
CASSLRQVNYGYTF
TGTGCCAGCAGCTTACGACAGGTCAACTATGGCTACACCTTC
>TRBV7-2|-|17|TRBD2|TRBJ2-1
CASSLVSLAGANNEQFF
TGTGCCAGCAGCTTAGTATCACTAGCGGGGGCTAACAATGAGCAGTTCTTC
>TRBV5-6|-|15|TRBD2|TRBJ2-7
CASTRDGTTLYEQYF
TGTGCCAGCACCCGGGACGGGACTACTCTCTACGAGCAGTACTTC
>TRBV7-2|-|15|-|TRBJ1-1
CASSLATVRATEAFF
TGTGCCAGCAGCTTAGCGACGGTCAGGGCCACTGAAGCTTTCTTT
>TRBV19|-|14|TRBD1|TRBJ1-1
CASSSDRGRTEAFF
TGTGCCAGTAGTAGTGACAGGGGGCGAACCGAAGCTTTCTTT
>TRBV5-6|-|14|TRBD1|TRBJ1-1
CASSLGQGASEAFF
TGTGCCAGCAGCTTGGGACAGGGGGCATCTGAAGCTTTCTTT
>TRBV6-6|-|16|TRBD1|TRBJ1-1
CASSDTAGTGSAEAFF
TGTGCCAGCAGCGACACCGCCGGGACAGGTTCAGCTGAAGCTTTCTTT
>TRBV28|-|14|TRBD1|TRBJ1-5
CASIDRASNQPQHF
TGTGCCAGCATTGACAGGGCGAGCAATCAGCCCCAGCATTTT
>TRBV27|-|11|-|TRBJ1-1
CASRSTGEAFF
TGTGCCAGCCGCTCAACAGGGGAAGCTTTCTTT
>TRBV28|-|18|TRBD1|TRBJ1-2
CASSLVGLGTGATLGYTF
TGTGCCAGCAGTTTAGTGGGACTAGGTACAGGGGCCACCCTTGGCTACACCTTC
>TRBV3-1/TRBV3-2|-|17|TRBD2|TRBJ2-1
CASSQDLGLAGYNEQFF
TGTGCCAGCAGCCAAGATCTTGGCCTAGCGGGTTACAATGAGCAGTTCTTC
>TRBV10-3|-|13|TRBD1|TRBJ1-3
CAISVTGANTIYF
TGTGCCATCAGTGTTACAGGGGCAAACACCATATATTTT
>TRBV24-1|-|15|TRBD1|TRBJ1-2
CATSEATGPNYGYTF
TGTGCCACCAGTGAAGCGACAGGGCCTAACTATGGCTACACCTTC
>TRBV5-4|-|15|-|TRBJ2-1
CASSPRSSFPTEQFF
TGTGCCAGCAGCCCACGGTCCTCCTTCCCAACTGAGCAGTTCTTC
>TRBV19|-|16|TRBD1|TRBJ2-7
CASSIDSGTGGYEQYF
TGTGCCAGTAGTATAGATTCCGGGACAGGGGGCTACGAGCAGTACTTC
>TRBV2|few|14|-|TRBJ2-7
CASSELGSSYEQYF
TGTGCCAGCAGTGAATTGGGCAGCTCCTACGAGCAGTACTTC
>TRBV24-1|-|15|TRBD2|TRBJ2-1
CATSDASGYYNEQFF
TGTGCCACCAGTGATGCTAGCGGGTACTACAATGAGCAGTTCTTC
>TRBV5-5|few|14|TRBD1|TRBJ1-6
CASSRQGDNSPLHF
TGTGCCAGCAGCCGACAGGGCGACAATTCACCCCTCCACTTT